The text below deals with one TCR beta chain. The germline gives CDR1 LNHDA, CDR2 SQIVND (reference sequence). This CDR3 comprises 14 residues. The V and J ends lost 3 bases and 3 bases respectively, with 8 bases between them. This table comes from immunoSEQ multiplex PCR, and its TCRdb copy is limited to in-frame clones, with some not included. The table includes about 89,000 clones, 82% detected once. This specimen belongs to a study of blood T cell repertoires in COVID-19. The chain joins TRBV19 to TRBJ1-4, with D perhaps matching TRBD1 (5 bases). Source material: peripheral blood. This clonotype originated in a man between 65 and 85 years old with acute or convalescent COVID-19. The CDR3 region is CASSIAGPNEKLFF. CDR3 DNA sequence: TGTGCCAGTAGTATCGCAGGGCCTAATGAAAAACTGTTTTTT. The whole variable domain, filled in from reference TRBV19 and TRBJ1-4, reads DGGITQSPKYLFRKEGQNVTLSCEQNLNHDAMYWYRQDPGQGLRLIYYSQIVNDFQKGDIAEGYSVSREKKESFPLTVTSAQKNPTAFYLCASSIAGPNEKLFFGSGTQLSVL.